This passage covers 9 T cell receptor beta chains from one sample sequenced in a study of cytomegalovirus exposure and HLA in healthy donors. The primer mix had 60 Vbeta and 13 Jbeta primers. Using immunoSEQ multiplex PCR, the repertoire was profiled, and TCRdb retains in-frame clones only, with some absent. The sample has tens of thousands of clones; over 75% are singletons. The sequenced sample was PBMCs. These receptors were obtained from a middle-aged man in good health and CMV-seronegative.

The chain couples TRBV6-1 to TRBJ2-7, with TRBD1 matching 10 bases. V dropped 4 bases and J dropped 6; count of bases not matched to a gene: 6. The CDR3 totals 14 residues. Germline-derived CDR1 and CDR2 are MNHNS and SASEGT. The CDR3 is CASSGDRGYSEQYF. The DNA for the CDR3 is TGTGCCAGCAGTGGGGACAGGGGATATTCCGAGCAGTACTTC.

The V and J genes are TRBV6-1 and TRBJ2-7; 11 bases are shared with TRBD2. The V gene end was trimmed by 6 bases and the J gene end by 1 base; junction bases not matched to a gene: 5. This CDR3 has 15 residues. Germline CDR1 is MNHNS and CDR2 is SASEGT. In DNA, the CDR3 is TGTGCCAGCAGGGCCTCTAGCGGGGGGTCCTACGAGCAGTACTTC. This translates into CASRASSGGSYEQYF.

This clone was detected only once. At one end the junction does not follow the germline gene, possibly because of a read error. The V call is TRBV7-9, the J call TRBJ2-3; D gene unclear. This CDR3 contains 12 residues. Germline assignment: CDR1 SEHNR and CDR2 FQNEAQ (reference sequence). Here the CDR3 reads CSSTRVTDTQYF. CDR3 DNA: TGTTCCAGCACCCGAGTCACAGATACGCAGTATTTT.

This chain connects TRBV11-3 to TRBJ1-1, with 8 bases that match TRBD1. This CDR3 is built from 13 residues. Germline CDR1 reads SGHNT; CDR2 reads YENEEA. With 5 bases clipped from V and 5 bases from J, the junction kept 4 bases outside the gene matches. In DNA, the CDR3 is TGTGCCAGCAGCAGACAGGGGATGACTGAAGCTTTCTTT. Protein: CASSRQGMTEAFF.

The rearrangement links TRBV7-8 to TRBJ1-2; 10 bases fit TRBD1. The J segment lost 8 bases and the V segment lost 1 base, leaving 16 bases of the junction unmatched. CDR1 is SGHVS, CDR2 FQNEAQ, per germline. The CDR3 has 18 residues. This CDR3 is CASSLVPRRDRGPGGYTF. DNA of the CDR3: TGTGCCAGCAGCTTAGTCCCTAGACGGGACAGGGGACCAGGAGGCTACACCTTC.

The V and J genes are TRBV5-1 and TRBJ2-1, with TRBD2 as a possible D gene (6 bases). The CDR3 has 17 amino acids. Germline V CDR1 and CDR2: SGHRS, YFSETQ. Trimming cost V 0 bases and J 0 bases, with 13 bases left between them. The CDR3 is CASSLEPSASSYNEQFF. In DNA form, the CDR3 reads TGCGCCAGCAGCTTGGAGCCTAGCGCCAGCTCCTACAATGAGCAGTTCTTC.

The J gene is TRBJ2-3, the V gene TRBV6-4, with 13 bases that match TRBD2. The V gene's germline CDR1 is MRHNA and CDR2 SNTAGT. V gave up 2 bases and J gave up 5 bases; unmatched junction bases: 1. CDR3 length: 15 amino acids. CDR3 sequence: CASSDRTSGRDTQYF. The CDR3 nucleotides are TGTGCCAGCAGTGACAGGACTAGCGGGAGAGATACGCAGTATTTT.

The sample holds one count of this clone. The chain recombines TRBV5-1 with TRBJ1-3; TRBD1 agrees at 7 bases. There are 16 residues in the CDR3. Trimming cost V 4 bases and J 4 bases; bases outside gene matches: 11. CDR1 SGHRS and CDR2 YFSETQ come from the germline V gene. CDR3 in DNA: TGCGCCAGCAGCCTTTCGACAGGGAATAGAGGAAACACCATATATTTT. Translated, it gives CASSLSTGNRGNTIYF. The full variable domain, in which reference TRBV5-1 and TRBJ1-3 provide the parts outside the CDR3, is KAGVTQTPRYLIKTRGQQVTLSCSPISGHRSVSWYQQTPGQGLQFLFEYFSETQRNKGNFPGRFSGRQFSNSRSEMNVSTLELGDSALYLCASSLSTGNRGNTIYFGEGSWLTVV.

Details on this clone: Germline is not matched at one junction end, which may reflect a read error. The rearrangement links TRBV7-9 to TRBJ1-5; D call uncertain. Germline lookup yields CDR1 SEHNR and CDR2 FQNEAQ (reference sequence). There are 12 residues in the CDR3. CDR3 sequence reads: CSSSLGVQPQHF. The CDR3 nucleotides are TGTTCCAGCAGCTTAGGCGTTCAGCCCCAGCATTTT.